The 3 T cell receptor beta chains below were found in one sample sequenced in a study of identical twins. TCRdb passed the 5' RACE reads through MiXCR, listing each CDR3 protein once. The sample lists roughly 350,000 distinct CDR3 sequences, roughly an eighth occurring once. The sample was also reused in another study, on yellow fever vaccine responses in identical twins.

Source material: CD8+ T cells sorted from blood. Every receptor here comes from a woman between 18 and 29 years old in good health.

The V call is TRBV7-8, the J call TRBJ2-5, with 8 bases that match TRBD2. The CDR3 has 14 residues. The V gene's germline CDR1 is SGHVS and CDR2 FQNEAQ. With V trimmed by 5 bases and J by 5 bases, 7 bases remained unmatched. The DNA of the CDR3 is TGTGCCAGCAGCCTACGGACTAGCTTGGAGACCCAGTACTTC. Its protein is CASSLRTSLETQYF.

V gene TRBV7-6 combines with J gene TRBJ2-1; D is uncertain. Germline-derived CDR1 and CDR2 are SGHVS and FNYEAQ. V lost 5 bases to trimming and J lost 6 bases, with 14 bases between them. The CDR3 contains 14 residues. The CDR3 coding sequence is TGTGCCAGCAGCACATACGCAGAGTCCAATGAGCAGTTCTTC. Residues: CASSTYAESNEQFF.

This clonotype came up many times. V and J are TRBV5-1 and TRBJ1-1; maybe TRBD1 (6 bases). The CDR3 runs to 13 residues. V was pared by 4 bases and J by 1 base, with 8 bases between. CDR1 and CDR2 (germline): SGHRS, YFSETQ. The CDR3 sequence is CASSPTGNTEAFF. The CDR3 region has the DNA TGCGCCAGCAGCCCGACAGGGAACACTGAAGCTTTCTTT.